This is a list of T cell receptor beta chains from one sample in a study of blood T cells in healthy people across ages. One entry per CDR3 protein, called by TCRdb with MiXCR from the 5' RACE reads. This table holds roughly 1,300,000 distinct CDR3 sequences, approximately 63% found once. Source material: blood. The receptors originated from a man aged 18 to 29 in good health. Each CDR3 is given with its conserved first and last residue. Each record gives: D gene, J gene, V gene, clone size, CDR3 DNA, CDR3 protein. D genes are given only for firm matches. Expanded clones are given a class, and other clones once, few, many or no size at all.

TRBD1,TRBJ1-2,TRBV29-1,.,TGCAGCGTTGCATGGACAGGGGGGGACTATGGCTACACCTTC,CSVAWTGGDYGYTF
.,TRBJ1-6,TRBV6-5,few,TGTGCCAGCAGTTGGGCGGGATCACCCCTCCACTTT,CASSWAGSPLHF
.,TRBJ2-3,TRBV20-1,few,TGCAGTGCCCGCGCGGTAGTCACAGATACGCAGTATTTT,CSARAVVTDTQYF
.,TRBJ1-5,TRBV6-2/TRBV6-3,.,TGTGCCAGCAGTTCTACAGGGTTTCAGCCCCAGCATTTT,CASSSTGFQPQHF
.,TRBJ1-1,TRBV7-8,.,TGTGCCAGCAGCTTCCCTACAGGGAACACTGAAGCTTTCTTT,CASSFPTGNTEAFF
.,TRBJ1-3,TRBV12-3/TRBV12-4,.,TGTGCCAGCAGTTCCCGGATGGGCACGAGAAACACCATATATTTT,CASSSRMGTRNTIYF
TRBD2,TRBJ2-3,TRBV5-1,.,TGCGCCAGCAGCAGAGGACTAGCGGGGGGGCTGGAGGCAGATACGCAGTATTTT,CASSRGLAGGLEADTQYF
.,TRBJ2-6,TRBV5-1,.,TGCGCCAGCAGCTTTTTGGCTTCGAACTCTGGGGCCAACGTCCTGACTTTC,CASSFLASNSGANVLTF
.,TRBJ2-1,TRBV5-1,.,TGCGCCAGCAGCGTGGAAATAGGGGGAAATGAGCAGTTCTTC,CASSVEIGGNEQFF
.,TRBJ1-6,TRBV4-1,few,TGCGCCAGCAGCCAAGCGTTAAAGGGTCGGCAGGGTTCACCCCTCCACTTT,CASSQALKGRQGSPLHF
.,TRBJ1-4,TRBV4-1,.,TGCGCCAGCAGCCAAGCGGACAAGAGGGCTACTGAAAAACTGTTTTTT,CASSQADKRATEKLFF
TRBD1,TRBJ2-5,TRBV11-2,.,TGTGCCAGCAGCTTGGACAGGGGGCTTTTTGAGACCCAGTACTTC,CASSLDRGLFETQYF
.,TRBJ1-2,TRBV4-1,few,TGCGCCAGCAGCCAAGAACAGGGCTTGTTCTATGGCTACACCTTC,CASSQEQGLFYGYTF
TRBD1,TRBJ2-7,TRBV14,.,TGTGCCAGCAGCCAAGTTAGGGACAGGGGCTTTCCAGCCTACGAGCAGTACTTC,CASSQVRDRGFPAYEQYF
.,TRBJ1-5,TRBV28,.,TGTGCCAGCAGATCGGACGGTAATCAGCCCCAGCATTTT,CASRSDGNQPQHF
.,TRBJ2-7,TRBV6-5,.,TGTGCCAGCACGACCCCCTGGGACGAGCAGTACTTC,CASTTPWDEQYF
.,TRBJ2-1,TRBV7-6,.,TGTGCCAGCACCCTCGGGTCCTACAATGAGCAGTTCTTC,CASTLGSYNEQFF
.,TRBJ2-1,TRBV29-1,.,TGCAGCGGCAGGGTGAGCTCCTACAATGAGCAGTTCTTC,CSGRVSSYNEQFF
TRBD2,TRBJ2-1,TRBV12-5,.,TGTGCTAGTGCCCCCTCGGTACTAGCGGGAGTTAACAATGAGCAGTTCTTC,CASAPSVLAGVNNEQFF
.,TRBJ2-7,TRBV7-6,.,TGTGCCAGCAGCTTAGCGTACGGGAACTACGAGCAGTACTTC,CASSLAYGNYEQYF
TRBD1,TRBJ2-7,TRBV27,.,TGTGCCAGCAGCCCCTACAGGGGCTACGAGCAGTACTTC,CASSPYRGYEQYF
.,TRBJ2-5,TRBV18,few,TGTGCCAGCTCACCCTCGAGTAACCCGCAAGAGACCCAGTACTTC,CASSPSSNPQETQYF
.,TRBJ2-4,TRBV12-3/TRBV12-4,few,TGTGCCAGCAGTTTAAGCGCGGGGAGGCGGGGAGAGCAGTACTTC,CASSLSAGRRGEQYF
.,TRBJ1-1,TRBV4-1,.,TGCGCCAGCAGCCAAGAAAAGGGAGCTTTCTTT,CASSQEKGAFF
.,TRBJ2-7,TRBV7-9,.,TGTGCCAGCAGCTTCCATTGGACAGACGTGTACGAGCAGTACTTC,CASSFHWTDVYEQYF
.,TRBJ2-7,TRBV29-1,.,TGCAGCGTTGGCAGGGGTGGGGACCAAGGAACCTACGAGCAGTACTTC,CSVGRGGDQGTYEQYF
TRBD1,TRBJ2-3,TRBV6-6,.,TGTGCCAGCAGCATACAGGGGGCAGGGGTCACAGATACGCAGTATTTT,CASSIQGAGVTDTQYF
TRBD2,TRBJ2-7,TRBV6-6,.,TGTGCCAGCAGTTACTGGAAGACTAGCGGGAGCGCCTACGAGCAGTACTTC,CASSYWKTSGSAYEQYF
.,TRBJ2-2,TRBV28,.,TGTGCCAGCAGTGCCTCTCCAGGGGATTTTTCCGGGGAGCTGTTTTTT,CASSASPGDFSGELFF
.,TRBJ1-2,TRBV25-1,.,TGTGCCAGCAGTACGGTCCGTGGCAGATTGGGCGGCTACACCTTC,CASSTVRGRLGGYTF
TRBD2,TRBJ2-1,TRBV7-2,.,TGTGCCAGCAGCTACTTAGCGGGGGAATTACACGAGCAGTTCTTC,CASSYLAGELHEQFF
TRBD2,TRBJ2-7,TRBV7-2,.,TGTGCCAGCAGCTCCGTGGGACTAGCAAGCCACGAGCAGTACTTC,CASSSVGLASHEQYF
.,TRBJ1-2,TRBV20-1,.,TGCAGTGCTAGCGAGGGAAACCTAAACTATGGCTACACCTTC,CSASEGNLNYGYTF
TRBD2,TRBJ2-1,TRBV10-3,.,TGTGCCATCAGTGAGTCGACGGGACTAGCACACAATGAGCAGTTCTTC,CAISESTGLAHNEQFF
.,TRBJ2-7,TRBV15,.,TGTGCCACCAGCAGAGACCCTCCGCGGATTTTGGACGAGCAGTACTTC,CATSRDPPRILDEQYF
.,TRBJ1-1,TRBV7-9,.,TGTGCCAGTAGCTTAGACGGGGAGAGCACTGAAGCTTTCTTT,CASSLDGESTEAFF
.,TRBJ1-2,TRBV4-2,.,TGTGCCAGCAGCCAAGATGCCGATAACTATGGCTACACCTTC,CASSQDADNYGYTF
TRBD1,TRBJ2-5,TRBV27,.,TGTGCCAGCAGTCGACAGGGTCCGACATGGGAGACCCAGTACTTC,CASSRQGPTWETQYF
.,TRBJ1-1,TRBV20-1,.,TGCAGTGCTTCACAGGGTGTGATCACTGAAGCTTTCTTT,CSASQGVITEAFF
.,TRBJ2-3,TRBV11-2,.,TGTGCCAGCAGCTTAGATTGGGGGAGCACAGATACGCAGTATTTT,CASSLDWGSTDTQYF
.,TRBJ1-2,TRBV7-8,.,TGTGCCAGCAGCCCCAGGGTGGGATTACGGGGCTACACCTTC,CASSPRVGLRGYTF
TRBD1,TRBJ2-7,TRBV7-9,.,TGTGCCAGCGGCTTTGGGACAGGGGTCTACGAGCAGTACTTC,CASGFGTGVYEQYF
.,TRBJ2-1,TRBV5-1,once,TGCGCCAGCGGAACAGGGAGTGGTGAGCAGTTCTTC,CASGTGSGEQFF
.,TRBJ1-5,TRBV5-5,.,TGTGCCAGCAGCTTGGGCAGTTATAGCAATCAGCCCCAGCATTTT,CASSLGSYSNQPQHF
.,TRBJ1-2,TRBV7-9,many,TGTGCCAGCAGCTTAGACAGGGTAAAGGGCTACACCTTC,CASSLDRVKGYTF
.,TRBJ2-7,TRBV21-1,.,TGTGCCAGCAGCTCCCAAAGGTTCGGGACAGAGATTTACGAGCAGTACTTC,CASSSQRFGTEIYEQYF
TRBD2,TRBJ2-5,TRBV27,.,TGTGCCAGCAGTTTAAATGGAGGACTAGCGGGAAAAGAGACCCAGTACTTC,CASSLNGGLAGKETQYF
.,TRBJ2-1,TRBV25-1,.,TGTGCCAGCAGTGAGGAGACGGGCGGCTCCTACAATGAGCAGTTCTTC,CASSEETGGSYNEQFF
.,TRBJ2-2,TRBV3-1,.,TGTGCCAGCAGCCAAGACAGGGCCACCGGGGAGCTGTTTTTT,CASSQDRATGELFF
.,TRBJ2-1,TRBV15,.,TGTGCCACCAGCAGTAAAGGCCCGACAACCTACAATGAGCAGTTCTTC,CATSSKGPTTYNEQFF